This paragraph covers one TCR beta chain sequence. What it binds is unknown. These data are taken from a study of Graves' ophthalmopathy and Graves' hyperthyroidism. Active ophthalmopathy (CAS at least 3, NOSPECS at least 4), lasting under 3 months. The study's findings and limits: Detected in blood as well were most expanded thyroid clonotypes with frequency above 0.001.

Using RNA transcripts, the TCR beta CDR3 regions were amplified. First-round RT-PCR relied on HTBI primers, and a second-round multiplex PCR came next. TCRdb re-derived calls from the multiplex PCR reads in MiXCR, one entry per CDR3 protein. The repertoire holds hundreds of thousands of distinct CDR3 sequences, with around 42% as singletons. Sequenced input: peripheral blood. The sequence was collected from an adult man with Graves' ophthalmopathy.

The CDR3 loop reads CASSPGGQYEQYF. The CDR3 DNA sequence: TGTGCCAGCAGCCCGGGGGGCCAATACGAGCAGTACTTC. The chain employs TRBV5-4 and TRBJ2-7, with D perhaps TRBD2 (7 bases). CDR1 and CDR2 from the germline V gene are SGHNT and YYREEE (reference sequence). V shed 4 bases and J shed 4 bases, with 12 bases lying between them. This CDR3 has 13 residues.